This TCR beta chain is drawn from a study of blood T cell repertoires in COVID-19. Authors' analysis steps: It was from reference gene primer amplification that nucleated cell counts were estimated. Profiled with immunoSEQ multiplex PCR; TCRdb holds only in-frame clones, not every one. Clone size and V and J calls were adopted from that table, with D and trimming inferred from the DNA. The sample records 120,000 or so clones, 88% being singletons. Between the trimmed V and J ends, which lost 1 base and 7 bases, there was a span of 17 bases. This CDR3 comprises 15 residues. From germline, CDR1 is SGHVS and CDR2 FQNEAQ.

J is TRBJ2-7 and V is TRBV7-8; D might be TRBD1 (5 bases). The sequenced material came from peripheral blood. The sequence was collected from a human donor in a cohort sampled during active COVID-19. DNA of the CDR3: TGTGCCAGCAGCTTAGTCAGAGGTTCCCCAGGGGAGCAGTACTTC. Encoded protein: CASSLVRGSPGEQYF.